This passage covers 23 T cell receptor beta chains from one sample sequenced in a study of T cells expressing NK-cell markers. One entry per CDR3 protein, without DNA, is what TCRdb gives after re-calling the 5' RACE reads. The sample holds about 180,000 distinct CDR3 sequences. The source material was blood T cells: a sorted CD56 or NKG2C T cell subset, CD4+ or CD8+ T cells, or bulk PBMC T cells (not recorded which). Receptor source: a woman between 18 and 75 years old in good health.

This chain's CDR3 is CASSFVGATPEAFF. The chain is built from TRBV12-3 or TRBV12-4 and TRBJ1-1; as DNA is missing, the TRBD1 call by TCRdb cannot be tested. This CDR3 spans 14 amino acids.

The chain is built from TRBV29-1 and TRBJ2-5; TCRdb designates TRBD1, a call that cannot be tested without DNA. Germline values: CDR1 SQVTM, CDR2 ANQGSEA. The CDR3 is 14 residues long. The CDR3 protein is CSVESLTGQETQYF.

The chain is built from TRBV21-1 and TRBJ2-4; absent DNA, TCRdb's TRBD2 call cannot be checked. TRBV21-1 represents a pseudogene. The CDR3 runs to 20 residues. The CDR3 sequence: CASSNPWCKTSGRGGNIQYF.

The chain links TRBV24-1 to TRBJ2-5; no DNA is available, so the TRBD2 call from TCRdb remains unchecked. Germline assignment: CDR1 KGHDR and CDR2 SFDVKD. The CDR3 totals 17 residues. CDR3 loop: CATSDPARTGTQETQYF.

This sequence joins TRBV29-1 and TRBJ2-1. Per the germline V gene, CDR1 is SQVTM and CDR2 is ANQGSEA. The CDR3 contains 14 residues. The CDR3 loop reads CSVLLAWNYNEQFF.

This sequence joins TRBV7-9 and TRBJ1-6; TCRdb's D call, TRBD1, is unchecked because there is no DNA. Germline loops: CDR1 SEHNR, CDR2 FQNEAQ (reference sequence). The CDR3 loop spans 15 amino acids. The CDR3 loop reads CASSLEGANNSPLHF.

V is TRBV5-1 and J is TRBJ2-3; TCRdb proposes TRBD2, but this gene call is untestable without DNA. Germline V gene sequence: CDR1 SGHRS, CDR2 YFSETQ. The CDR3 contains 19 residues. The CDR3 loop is CASSPTRTSGGDVTDTQYF. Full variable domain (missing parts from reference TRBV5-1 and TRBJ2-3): KAGVTQTPRYLIKTRGQQVTLSCSPISGHRSVSWYQQTPGQGLQFLFEYFSETQRNKGNFPGRFSGRQFSNSRSEMNVSTLELGDSALYLCASSPTRTSGGDVTDTQYFGPGTRLTVL.

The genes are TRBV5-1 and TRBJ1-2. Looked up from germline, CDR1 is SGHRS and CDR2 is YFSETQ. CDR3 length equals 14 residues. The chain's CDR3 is CASSLSSGEDGYTF.

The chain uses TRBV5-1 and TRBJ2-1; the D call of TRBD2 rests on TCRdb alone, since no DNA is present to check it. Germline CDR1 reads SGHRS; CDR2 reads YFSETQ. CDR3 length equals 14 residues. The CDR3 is CASRRGGADNEQFF.

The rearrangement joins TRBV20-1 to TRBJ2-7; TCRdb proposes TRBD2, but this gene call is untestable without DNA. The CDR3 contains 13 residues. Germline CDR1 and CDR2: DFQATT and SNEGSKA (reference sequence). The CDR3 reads CSAEREGPHEQYF.

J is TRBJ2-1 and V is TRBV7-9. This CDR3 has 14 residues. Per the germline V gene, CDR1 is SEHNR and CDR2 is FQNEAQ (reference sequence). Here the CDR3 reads CASSSAPSYNEQFF.

The CDR3: CASSPRQLTHQETQYF. The V and J genes are TRBV3-1 and TRBJ2-5; as DNA is missing, the TRBD1 call by TCRdb cannot be tested. The CDR3 is 16 residues long. Germline lookup yields CDR1 LGHDT and CDR2 YNNKEL (reference sequence).

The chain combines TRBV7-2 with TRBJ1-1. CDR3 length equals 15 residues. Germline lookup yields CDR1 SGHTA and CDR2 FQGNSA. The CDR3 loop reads CASSYQRMGNTEAFF.

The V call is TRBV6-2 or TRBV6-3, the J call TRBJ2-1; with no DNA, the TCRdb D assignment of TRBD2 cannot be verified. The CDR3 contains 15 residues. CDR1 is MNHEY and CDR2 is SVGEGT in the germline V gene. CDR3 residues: CASRELAGASDEQFF.

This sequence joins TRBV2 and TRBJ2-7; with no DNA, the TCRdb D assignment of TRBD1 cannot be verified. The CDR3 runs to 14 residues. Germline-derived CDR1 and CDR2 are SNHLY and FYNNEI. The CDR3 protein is CASTGVVYSGEQYF.

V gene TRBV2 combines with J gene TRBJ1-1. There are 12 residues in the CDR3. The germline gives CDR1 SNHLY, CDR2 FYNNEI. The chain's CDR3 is CASSDPYTEAFF.

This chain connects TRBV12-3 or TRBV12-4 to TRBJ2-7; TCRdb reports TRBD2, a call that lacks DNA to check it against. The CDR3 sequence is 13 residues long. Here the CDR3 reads CASSLGGGSEQYF.

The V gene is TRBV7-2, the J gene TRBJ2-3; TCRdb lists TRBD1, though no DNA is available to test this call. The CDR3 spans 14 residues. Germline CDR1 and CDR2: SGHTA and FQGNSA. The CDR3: CASRYTGATDTQYF.

CDR3 region: CASSLRTSGMVETQYF. The J gene is TRBJ2-5, the V gene TRBV9; TCRdb returns TRBD2, unconfirmable since there is no DNA. The CDR3 has 16 amino acids. From germline, CDR1 is SGDLS and CDR2 YYNGEE.

CDR3 in amino acids: CASSPSVYTGELFF. The rearrangement joins TRBV12-3 or TRBV12-4 to TRBJ2-2. CDR3 length equals 14 residues.

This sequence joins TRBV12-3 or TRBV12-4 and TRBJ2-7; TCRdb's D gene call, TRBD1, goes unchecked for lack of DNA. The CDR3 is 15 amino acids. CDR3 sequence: CASSPRTGGWSEQYF.

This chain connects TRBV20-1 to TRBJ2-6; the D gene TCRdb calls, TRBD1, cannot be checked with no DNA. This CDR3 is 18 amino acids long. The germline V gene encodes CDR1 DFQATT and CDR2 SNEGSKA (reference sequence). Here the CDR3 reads CSARPTGDGSSGANVLTF.

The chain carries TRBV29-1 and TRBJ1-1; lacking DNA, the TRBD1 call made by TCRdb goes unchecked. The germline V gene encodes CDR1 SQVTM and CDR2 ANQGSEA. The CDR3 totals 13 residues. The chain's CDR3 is CSVDNRGSTEAFF.